This T cell receptor beta chain was sequenced during a study of radiation and T cells in renal cell carcinoma. Study information: Nephrectomy followed 15 Gy stereotactic body radiation by 4 weeks.

Assay: immunoSEQ multiplex PCR; the TCRdb copy retains only in-frame clones and omits some. This table has just over 95,000 clones, 75% to 90% appearing once. V was cut by 7 bases and J by 5 bases, with 17 bases left in between. Per germline, CDR1 SEHNR and CDR2 FQNEAQ (reference sequence). The CDR3 runs 15 residues. The time point: baseline pretreatment blood. The treatment is: 15 Gy SBRT to primary tumor, nephrectomy 4 weeks later. The tumor was a clear cell renal cell carcinoma. This clone turned up a few times. Its specificity is unknown. General study points: Pretreatment tumor biopsies were lacking, so baseline clonotypes are unknown. In blood, top tumor clones expanded by 2 weeks, shrinking by 4.

The receptor was isolated from a man aged 45 to 65 with renal cell carcinoma. The sequencing here drew on blood, taken from a patient whose treatment included radiotherapy and nephrectomy. This sequence joins TRBV7-9 and TRBJ1-4; possible D gene TRBD1, 6 bases. The DNA of the CDR3 is TGTGCCAGCACCCTTCTGGGGGCTTCCAATGAAAAACTGTTTTTT. It translates to CASTLLGASNEKLFF.